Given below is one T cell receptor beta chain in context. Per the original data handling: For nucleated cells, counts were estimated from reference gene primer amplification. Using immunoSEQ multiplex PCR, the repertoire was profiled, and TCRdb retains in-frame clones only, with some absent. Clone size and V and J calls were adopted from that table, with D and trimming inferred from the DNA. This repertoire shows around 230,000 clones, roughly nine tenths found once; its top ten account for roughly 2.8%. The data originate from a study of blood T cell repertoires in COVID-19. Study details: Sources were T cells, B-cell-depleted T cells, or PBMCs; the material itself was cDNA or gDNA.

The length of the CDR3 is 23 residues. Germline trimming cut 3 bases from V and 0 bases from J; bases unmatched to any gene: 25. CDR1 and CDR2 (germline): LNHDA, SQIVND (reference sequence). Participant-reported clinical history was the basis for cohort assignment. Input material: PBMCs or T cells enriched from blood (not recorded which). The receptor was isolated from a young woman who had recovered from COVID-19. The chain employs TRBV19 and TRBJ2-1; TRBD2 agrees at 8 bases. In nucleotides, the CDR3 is TGTGCCAGTAGTATCTTGAGTCATGCGCCGGGACTAGACACAGTTGGCTCCTACAATGAGCAGTTCTTC. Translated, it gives CASSILSHAPGLDTVGSYNEQFF.